This record concerns one T cell receptor (beta chain) sequence. The sample comes from a study of PD-1 and CTLA-4 blockade in melanoma. The assay was immunoSEQ multiplex PCR, and TCRdb's table has in-frame clones only and misses some. The sample records about 21,000 clones, around 88% being singletons. The V gene's germline CDR1 is LGHDT and CDR2 YNNKEL (reference sequence). The CDR3 totals 13 residues. Trimming cost V 6 bases and J 2 bases, with 11 bases left between them. V is TRBV3-1 (or the pseudogene TRBV3-2) and J is TRBJ2-7; D remains unclear. This specimen was CD8+ T cells from peripheral blood, taken before anti-PD-1 treatment. The sequence was obtained from a human donor with melanoma. This CDR3 is CASSSAGPYEQYF. The CDR3 nucleotides read TGTGCCAGCAGTTCAGCAGGACCCTACGAGCAGTACTTC.